This entry lists 13 T cell receptor beta chains sequenced from one sample in a study of identical twins. MiXCR was run by TCRdb on the 5' RACE reads, yielding one entry per CDR3 protein. The top ten hold more than 10% of the sample, which has about 100,000 distinct CDR3 sequences, about 5.6% seen once. The sequencing input was memory T cells sorted from blood. Receptors originate from a woman aged 50 to 65 in good health.

This clonotype has a count of ten or more. This chain joins TRBV6-1 and TRBJ1-1, with D tentatively TRBD1 (6 bases). The CDR3 is made up of 13 amino acids. V lost 7 bases to trimming and J lost 11 bases, with 20 bases between them. Germline V lookup: CDR1 MNHNS, CDR2 SASEGT. Here the CDR3 DNA reads TGTGCCAGCAATCCAACAGGGAGCCCATCGGCTTTCTTT. Protein sequence: CASNPTGSPSAFF.

This clonotype was seen repeatedly, ten times or more. The chain is built from TRBV4-2 and TRBJ1-4; D is possibly TRBD1 (5 bases). The CDR3 has 15 amino acids. V was clipped by 1 base and J by 7 bases, with 13 bases between them. Germline V gene lookup returns CDR1 LGHNA and CDR2 YNFKEQ. This CDR3 is CASSQVWDASEKLFF. The CDR3, as DNA: TGTGCCAGCAGCCAAGTATGGGACGCGAGTGAAAAACTGTTTTTT.

This clonotype appeared many times. V is TRBV4-1 and J is TRBJ1-1; weak D call: TRBD1 (5 bases). The CDR3 sequence is 12 residues long. Germline V lookup: CDR1 MGHRA, CDR2 YSYEKL. Trimming took 2 bases from V and 11 from J, leaving 12 bases between them. The CDR3 nucleotides are TGCGCCAGCAGCCAATTGGGAGGGGATGCTTTCTTT. Amino acid sequence: CASSQLGGDAFF.

There are a few counts of this clonotype. The V gene is TRBV19, the J gene TRBJ2-3, with D unresolved. Trimming left V 3 bases short and J 8 bases short, with 6 bases between. Germline V gene data show CDR1 as LNHDA and CDR2 as SQIVND (reference sequence). This CDR3 is 11 amino acids long. Written as DNA, the CDR3 is TGTGCCAGTAGTATGGCGGTTACGCAGTATTTT. Protein sequence: CASSMAVTQYF.

This clonotype was recorded many times. V usage is TRBV7-2 and J usage is TRBJ2-2; D possibly corresponds to TRBD2 (6 bases). V lost 5 bases to trimming and J lost 7 bases, with 17 bases between them. This CDR3 region has 15 residues. The V gene's germline CDR1 is SGHTA and CDR2 FQGNSA. Here the CDR3 reads CASSNGDSGYGELFF. DNA for the CDR3: TGTGCCAGCAGCAACGGGGACTCAGGGTACGGGGAGCTGTTTTTT.

Remarks on this clonotype: A much larger clone differs from this one at a single base, so this may be a read error. The rearrangement links TRBV5-6 to TRBJ2-1; weak D call: TRBD2 (6 bases). Trimming shortened V by 4 bases and J by 8 bases, and 19 bases separated the two germline ends. The CDR3 extends over 15 amino acids. CDR1 and CDR2 from the germline V gene are SGHDT and YYEEEE. The CDR3 DNA follows: TGTGCCAGCAGCCCCGAAGGGACTCGATCGGATGAGCAGTTCTTC. Residues: CASSPEGTRSDEQFF.

On this clonotype: One junction end disagrees with the germline gene, perhaps due to a read error. The rearrangement uses TRBV30 and TRBJ1-3; D perhaps matches TRBD1 (6 bases). From germline, CDR1 is GTSNPN and CDR2 SVGIG (reference sequence). The CDR3 contains 13 residues. The CDR3 coding sequence is TGTGCCTGGAGTCCAGGGGCTGGACACACCATATATTTT. Its protein is CAWSPGAGHTIYF.

For this clonotype: A much larger clone differs by one base, so this may be a read error. The chain links TRBV3-1 to TRBJ2-1; D is unclear. Germline assignment: CDR1 LGHDT and CDR2 YNNKEL (reference sequence). CDR3 length: 15 residues. CDR3 loop: CASSQGQSNYNDQFF. CDR3 nucleotides: TGTGCCAGCAGCCAGGGCCAAAGTAACTACAATGACCAGTTCTTC.

The sample holds many counts of this clonotype. The chain combines TRBV27 with TRBJ1-2, with D maybe TRBD1 (6 bases). CDR3 size: 16 residues. CDR1 is MNHEY, CDR2 SMNVEV, per germline (reference sequence). V lost 0 bases and J lost 2, with 13 bases in between. CDR3 in amino acids: CASSLSRTAPNYGYTF. The DNA of the CDR3 is TGTGCCAGCAGTTTATCGAGGACAGCACCAAACTATGGCTACACCTTC.

This clonotype was recorded many times. The chain links TRBV7-9 to TRBJ1-6; 11 bases match TRBD1. This CDR3 has 17 amino acids. The junction had 9 bases not matched to a gene; V was cut back by 4 bases and J by 7 bases. CDR1 and CDR2 from the germline V gene are SEHNR and FQNEAQ (reference sequence). CDR3 nucleotide sequence: TGTGCCAGCAGCTCCGGACAGGGGGCGAGAGAGAATTCACCCCTCCACTTT. Encoded protein: CASSSGQGARENSPLHF.

The chain is built from TRBV12-5 and TRBJ2-7; unclear D gene. V was trimmed by 0 bases and J by 3 bases, leaving 15 bases between them. The CDR3 is 16 residues long. In germline, CDR1 is LGHNT, CDR2 FRNRAP. Written as DNA, the CDR3 is TGTGCTAGTGGTTTGGTACACGGCGCCGCCGGCTACGAGCAGTACTTC. It is translated as CASGLVHGAAGYEQYF.

In the case of this clonotype: A much larger clone differs from this one at a single base, so this may be a read error. This sequence joins TRBV6-1 and TRBJ2-3, with D perhaps matching TRBD1 (6 bases). Germline V gene sequence: CDR1 MNHNS, CDR2 SASEGT. V shed 4 bases and J shed 0 bases, with 11 bases lying between them. The CDR3 is 15 residues long. For the CDR3, the DNA is TGTGCCAGCAGTGTTCAGGGGTCGAGCACAGATACGCAGTATTTT. It specifies CASSVQGSSTDTQYF.

This clonotype occurred a few times. This chain links TRBV3-1 with TRBJ1-5; D remains unclear. The germline V gene has CDR1 LGHDT and CDR2 YNNKEL (reference sequence). The CDR3 covers 14 residues. V lost 4 bases and J 1 base, leaving 8 bases between the germline ends. The CDR3 loop is CASSPLASNQPQHF. Here the CDR3 DNA reads TGTGCCAGCAGCCCCCTCGCGAGCAATCAGCCCCAGCATTTT.